A selection of T cell receptor beta chains follows, all from one sample in a study of response to subunit inactivated influenza vaccine. TCRdb re-analysed the RT-PCR reads in MiXCR, keeping a single row per CDR3 protein. The sample records about 570,000 distinct CDR3 sequences, about 11% being singletons. These data were likewise used in another study, on T cells expressing NK-cell markers.

The sample was PBMCs from blood, taken on the day of vaccination. These receptors originate from a man aged 50 to 60 who received an inactivated influenza vaccine. Each CDR3 is given with its conserved first and last residue. A D gene is named only where the DNA matches it firmly. Part of the rows lack a size; the others show once, few, many or a class for expanded clones.

>-|TRBV28|few|TRBJ2-3
CASQDTDTQYF
TGTGCCAGCCAGGACACAGATACGCAGTATTTT
>-|TRBV21-1|-|TRBJ2-7
CASSRGQGNSYEQYF
TGTGCCAGCAGTAGGGGACAGGGTAACTCCTACGAGCAGTACTTC
>TRBD2|TRBV10-3|many|TRBJ2-4
CAISEELAVYQNIQYF
TGTGCCATCAGTGAGGAACTAGCGGTGTACCAAAACATTCAGTACTTC
>-|TRBV28|many|TRBJ2-7
CASIRRLGTLSYEQYF
TGTGCCAGCATTCGTCGGCTCGGGACGCTCTCCTACGAGCAGTACTTC
>TRBD2|TRBV7-9|-|TRBJ2-7
CASSPPSGASYEQYF
TGTGCCAGCAGCCCGCCTAGCGGCGCCTCCTACGAGCAGTACTTC
>TRBD2|TRBV7-2|-|TRBJ2-3
CASCAWAGGPITDTQYF
TGTGCCAGCTGCGCTTGGGCGGGGGGGCCCATTACAGATACGCAGTATTTT
>-|TRBV18|few|TRBJ1-2
CASSSDSSYGYTF
TGTGCCAGCTCCTCGGACAGCAGTTATGGCTACACCTTC
>TRBD1|TRBV6-2/TRBV6-3|-|TRBJ1-5
CASSSGTGSFWSNQPQHF
TGTGCCAGCAGTTCCGGGACAGGGTCCTTCTGGAGCAATCAGCCCCAGCATTTT
>TRBD1|TRBV7-9|many|TRBJ2-7
CASSGDRGPSYEQYF
TGTGCCAGCAGCGGGGACAGGGGGCCCTCCTACGAGCAGTACTTC
>-|TRBV6-2/TRBV6-3|few|TRBJ2-4
CATGPARGGIQYF
TGTGCCACCGGTCCCGCCAGGGGGGGCATTCAGTACTTC
>-|TRBV7-2|few|TRBJ2-2
CASSGTNLNTGELFF
TGTGCCAGCAGCGGTACTAACTTGAACACCGGGGAGCTGTTTTTT
>-|TRBV3-1|-|TRBJ2-3
CASSPWVEGTDTQYF
TGTGCCAGCAGCCCCTGGGTCGAAGGCACAGATACGCAGTATTTT
>TRBD1|TRBV10-3|many|TRBJ2-1
CAIRPGQGNEQFF
TGTGCCATCAGGCCGGGACAGGGGAATGAGCAGTTCTTC
>TRBD2|TRBV4-3|-|TRBJ2-1
CASSQGSGSYNEQFF
TGCGCCAGCAGCCAAGGTAGCGGGAGCTACAATGAGCAGTTCTTC
>-|TRBV30|-|TRBJ2-3
CAWSVGNSLQYF
TGTGCCTGGAGTGTAGGAAACAGCTTACAGTATTTT
>TRBD2|TRBV6-2/TRBV6-3|many|TRBJ2-7
CASRDSGTSYEQYF
TGTGCCAGCAGAGATAGCGGGACGTCCTACGAGCAGTACTTC
>-|TRBV7-3|few|TRBJ2-1
CASSGDPGRYNEQFF
TGTGCCAGCAGTGGAGACCCGGGCAGATACAATGAGCAGTTCTTC
>TRBD1|TRBV6-5|few|TRBJ2-1
CASSFGQGAGEQFF
TGTGCCAGCAGTTTTGGGCAGGGGGCCGGTGAGCAGTTCTTC
>-|TRBV12-3/TRBV12-4|-|TRBJ1-2
CASSHDLSSYGYTF
TGTGCCAGCAGTCACGACTTGTCGTCATATGGCTACACCTTC
>-|TRBV20-1|few|TRBJ2-1
CSPKQSSYNEQFF
TGCAGTCCCAAGCAAAGCTCCTACAATGAGCAGTTCTTC
>-|TRBV6-5|few|TRBJ2-2
CASSYSPGYSNTGELFF
TGTGCCAGCAGTTACTCACCGGGGTACTCGAACACCGGGGAGCTGTTTTTT
>-|TRBV4-3|-|TRBJ2-5
CASSQEQGGGTQYF
TGCGCCAGCAGCCAAGAACAGGGTGGGGGGACCCAGTACTTC
>-|TRBV4-2|few|TRBJ2-7
CASSQEVGNEQYF
TGTGCCAGCAGCCAAGAAGTGGGCAACGAGCAGTACTTC
>-|TRBV7-9|-|TRBJ2-3
CASSWWADTQYF
TGTGCCAGCAGCTGGTGGGCAGATACGCAGTATTTT
>-|TRBV5-1|-|TRBJ2-5
CASSVGTRETQYF
TGCGCCAGCAGCGTCGGGACGAGGGAGACCCAGTACTTC
>-|TRBV5-6|many|TRBJ2-7
CASHGRGSYEQYF
TGTGCCAGCCATGGTAGAGGTTCCTACGAGCAGTACTTC
>TRBD2|TRBV19|-|TRBJ2-2
CASMAGGIGELFF
TGTGCCAGTATGGCGGGAGGCATCGGGGAGCTGTTTTTT
>TRBD1|TRBV9|-|TRBJ1-3
CASSVGTGRDTIYF
TGTGCCAGCAGCGTCGGGACAGGGAGAGACACCATATATTTT
>TRBD2|TRBV7-9|-|TRBJ2-5
CASSHRWGGVETQYF
TGTGCCAGCAGCCACCGCTGGGGGGGAGTAGAGACCCAGTACTTC
>TRBD1|TRBV9|-|TRBJ2-7
CASSVWDRGPYEQYF
TGTGCCAGCAGCGTATGGGACAGGGGACCCTACGAGCAGTACTTC
>TRBD1|TRBV6-2/TRBV6-3|-|TRBJ2-7
CASSYEGADRVTPLSEQYF
TGTGCCAGCAGTTACGAGGGGGCGGATAGAGTCACTCCCCTCTCCGAGCAGTACTTC
>-|TRBV12-3/TRBV12-4|-|TRBJ1-4
CASRTRATNEKLFF
TGTGCCAGCAGGACTAGGGCAACTAATGAAAAACTGTTTTTT
>TRBD2|TRBV5-1|few|TRBJ2-3
CASSLLPSGSTTDTQYF
TGCGCCAGCAGCTTGTTACCTAGCGGTTCCACCACAGATACGCAGTATTTT
>TRBD1|TRBV6-1|few|TRBJ2-1
CASVRDRRLDEQFF
TGTGCCAGCGTCCGGGACAGGAGGCTCGATGAGCAGTTCTTC
>TRBD2|TRBV28|many|TRBJ2-1
CASTEAGLAGSHEQFF
TGTGCCAGCACCGAAGCCGGACTAGCGGGCTCACATGAGCAGTTCTTC
>-|TRBV12-3/TRBV12-4|-|TRBJ1-5
CASSLEGLPQHF
TGTGCCAGCAGCCTAGAGGGATTGCCCCAGCATTTT
>-|TRBV12-3/TRBV12-4|many|TRBJ1-1
CASFQAGKGTEAFF
TGTGCCAGCTTCCAAGCCGGCAAAGGGACTGAAGCTTTCTTT
>-|TRBV27|few|TRBJ2-1
CATTAGPRGEQFF
TGTGCCACGACGGCAGGGCCCCGGGGTGAGCAGTTCTTC
>-|TRBV6-5|few|TRBJ2-3
CASSYGTPDTQYF
TGTGCCAGCAGTTATGGGACTCCCGATACGCAGTATTTT
>TRBD2|TRBV30|few|TRBJ2-2
CAWRLAGNTGELFF
TGTGCCTGGAGACTAGCGGGGAACACCGGGGAGCTGTTTTTT
>TRBD2|TRBV14|-|TRBJ2-7
CASSQGNSGRGRAYEQYF
TGTGCCAGCAGCCAAGGAAATAGCGGGAGGGGAAGAGCCTACGAGCAGTACTTC
>-|TRBV12-3/TRBV12-4|few|TRBJ1-1
CASRGRLLNTEAFF
TGTGCCAGCAGAGGACGGTTATTGAACACTGAAGCTTTCTTT
>-|TRBV18|-|TRBJ2-3
CASSPSRQNTDTQYF
TGTGCCAGCTCACCTTCCAGACAAAACACAGATACGCAGTATTTT
>-|TRBV5-1|few|TRBJ2-1
CASSLATGLNEQFF
TGCGCCAGCAGCTTGGCCACAGGGTTAAATGAGCAGTTCTTC
>-|TRBV29-1|-|TRBJ2-3
CSVVRDGRTDTQYF
TGCAGCGTTGTTAGGGATGGTCGCACAGATACGCAGTATTTT
>-|TRBV20-1|-|TRBJ2-2
CSARVGRSTGELFF
TGCAGTGCTAGAGTCGGACGGTCCACCGGGGAGCTGTTTTTT
>-|TRBV10-3|-|TRBJ1-4
CAISRNLGTNEKLFF
TGTGCCATCAGTCGTAACCTGGGGACTAATGAAAAACTGTTTTTT
>TRBD2|TRBV6-5|few|TRBJ2-3
CASSYTGLAGWDTQYF
TGTGCCAGCAGTTACACGGGACTAGCGGGTTGGGATACGCAGTATTTT
>TRBD1|TRBV7-8|-|TRBJ2-1
CASSFPIRDRGNEQFF
TGTGCCAGCAGCTTCCCTATACGGGACAGGGGGAATGAGCAGTTCTTC
>TRBD1|TRBV7-2|few|TRBJ2-3
CASSSDRGLSTDTQYF
TGTGCCAGCAGCTCGGACAGGGGGCTTAGCACAGATACGCAGTATTTT
>TRBD1|TRBV4-2|-|TRBJ1-1
CASSQRQGTTEAFF
TGTGCCAGCAGCCAAAGACAGGGGACTACTGAAGCTTTCTTT
>-|TRBV11-2|few|TRBJ2-3
CASSFGAFGADTQYF
TGTGCCAGCAGCTTTGGGGCATTCGGGGCGGATACGCAGTATTTT
>-|TRBV6-1|-|TRBJ1-1
CASSPVRNRGTEAFF
TGTGCCAGCAGCCCAGTCCGGAATCGGGGGACTGAAGCTTTCTTT
>-|TRBV20-1|-|TRBJ1-1
CSARGVQLNTEAFF
TGCAGTGCTAGAGGAGTACAGTTGAACACTGAAGCTTTCTTT
>-|TRBV4-1|-|TRBJ1-2
CASSPSPNTNYGYTF
TGCGCCAGCAGCCCAAGCCCCAACACTAACTATGGCTACACCTTC